The clone carrying this TCR beta chain was counted at least ten times. Its antigen remains unknown. This sample was taken from a study of molecular identifiers for immune sequencing clone quantification. Study-wide background: Replicates involved a five-way split of RNA from around 20,000 or 99,000 naive CD8 cells, with sequencing of four. Study-level results: Spiked Jurkat TCR RNA originating from one cell could reportedly be identified amid one million naive cells.

The CDR3 is made up of 15 amino acids. Germline assignment: CDR1 MNHEY and CDR2 SMNVEV (reference sequence). Trimming at V came to 2 bases and at J to 4 bases, leaving 3 bases not matched to a gene. Each CDR3 protein gets one entry after TCRdb re-called the PCR reads with MiXCR. The sample contains tens of thousands of distinct CDR3 sequences, 15% to 20% of which appear only once. J is TRBJ2-1 and V is TRBV27; 9 nucleotides match TRBD1. Source material: naive CD8+ T cells from blood, with Jurkat cell RNA spiked in. Subset in this sample: FACS-sorted CD8+CD4-CCR7+CD45RA+ naive T cells. The receptor's source is a human donor in good health. Some libraries in this study had Jurkat cell RNA spiked in. The CDR3 region is CASSLTGTGYNEQFF. DNA of the CDR3: TGTGCCAGCAGTTTAACCGGGACAGGGTACAATGAGCAGTTCTTC.